The sequence of this T cell receptor beta chain was determined in a study of T cell repertoires in cytomegalovirus infection. TCRdb re-called the reads through MiXCR, storing one row per CDR3 protein. The repertoire has fewer than 900,000 distinct CDR3 sequences, under 35% of them found once; the top ten carry around 12%. This clonotype was found many times. Antigen: not known. Germline loops: CDR1 SGHTA, CDR2 FQGNSA. The CDR3 is made up of 14 amino acids. V was cut by 4 bases and J by 3 bases, with 11 bases left in between. The chain employs TRBV7-2 and TRBJ2-3; the D gene is possibly TRBD2 (5 bases). The sample consisted of cultured CD8+ T cells from PBMCs, taken from culture after CMV antigen stimulation. The TCR sequence derives from a human donor in good health (CMV status not recorded). Some clones in this sample may be carry-over from other donors' samples. The CDR3 nucleotides read TGTGCCAGCAGCTCTAGCTCCCCAACAGATACGCAGTATTTT. Its protein is CASSSSSPTDTQYF.